These 10 T cell receptor beta chains were sequenced from one sample in a study of CXCR3-negative and CXCR3-positive naive CD8 T cells. Their cognate antigens are unknown. Researchers prepared the TRB cDNA libraries using 5' RACE with UMI labels. TCRdb re-called the 5' RACE reads, yielding one record per CDR3 amino acid sequence without DNA. The sample's table shows about 150,000 distinct CDR3 sequences. Overall study findings and caveats: CXCR3-positive naive cells carried more hydrophobic TRB CDR3s than CXCR3-negative naive cells did.

The sequenced material came from naive CXCR3+ CD8+ T cells from blood. Documented subset: CD45RO-CCR7+CD27+CD95- naive CD8+ T cells expressing CXCR3 (TNR3+). The receptors were gathered from a human donor in good health. Some clones in this sample may be carry-over from other donors' samples.

The chain employs TRBV7-6 and TRBJ2-3; TCRdb proposes TRBD2, but this gene call is untestable without DNA. The CDR3 length is 17 residues. Germline-derived CDR1 and CDR2 are SGHVS and FNYEAQ. The CDR3 sequence is CASSLSGSGNGSDTQYF.

V usage is TRBV5-1 and J usage is TRBJ2-2; TCRdb names TRBD1, which stays unverified in the absence of DNA. The length of the CDR3 is 16 residues. Germline V gene lookup returns CDR1 SGHRS and CDR2 YFSETQ. The CDR3: CASSLNPGATFEELFF.

The chain recombines TRBV28 with TRBJ2-7. Germline lookup yields CDR1 MDHEN and CDR2 SYDVKM. CDR3 length: 11 amino acids. CDR3 sequence reads: CASMRDYEQYF.

The V gene is TRBV20-1, the J gene TRBJ1-6; TCRdb lists TRBD1, though no DNA is available to test this call. This CDR3 is 15 amino acids long. Germline V gene data show CDR1 as DFQATT and CDR2 as SNEGSKA (reference sequence). CDR3: CSASDRDRINSPLHF.

This chain links TRBV7-8 with TRBJ2-5. The germline gives CDR1 SGHVS, CDR2 FQNEAQ. The CDR3 sequence is 14 residues long. CDR3 residues: CASTPIRDQETQYF.

The genes are TRBV5-1 and TRBJ1-4. CDR1 is SGHRS and CDR2 is YFSETQ in the germline V gene. The CDR3 contains 15 residues. CDR3 amino acids: CASRHRTDDNEKLFF.

V usage is TRBV15 and J usage is TRBJ2-1. The germline gives CDR1 LNHNV, CDR2 YYDKDF (reference sequence). CDR3 length: 12 residues. CDR3: CATSRENNEQFF.

This CDR3 reads CAWSDAGGYNSPLHF. The chain couples TRBV30 to TRBJ1-6; TCRdb picks TRBD1, but there is no DNA to check that call. The CDR3 covers 15 residues. The germline V gene has CDR1 GTSNPN and CDR2 SVGIG (reference sequence).

The rearrangement uses TRBV20-1 and TRBJ2-1; TCRdb designates TRBD2, a call that cannot be tested without DNA. CDR3 length equals 14 residues. The germline gives CDR1 DFQATT, CDR2 SNEGSKA (reference sequence). The CDR3 is CSVQDVAGMNEQFF.

The chain recombines TRBV13 with TRBJ1-6; absent DNA, TCRdb's TRBD1 call cannot be checked. Germline CDR1 and CDR2: PRHDT and FYEKMQ (reference sequence). This CDR3 spans 14 amino acids. The CDR3 sequence is CASSPRGYNSPLHF.